This TCR beta chain was recorded in a study of cytomegalovirus exposure and HLA in healthy donors (dated by TCRdb to 2016 to 2017). About the study as a whole: An earlier analysis of roughly 630 of the donors reported 250 to 300 Gb of sequence data and more than 90 million unique TCR beta sequences from some 180 million T cells. An early release covering 500 to 750 HLA-typed donors comprised about 300 gigabases of sequencing data and approximately 80 million unique TCR sequences. Of the roughly 400 genotyped donors, roughly 76% were placed in the genetic ancestry cluster associated with self-reported Caucasian donors. The study aimed to test whether signatures of past pathogen exposure could be identified by cataloging public T cell receptors. Using immunosequencing, the study profiled T cell repertoires from 640 or so subjects and related those repertoires to cytomegalovirus serostatus. In addition to the first cohort of approximately 670 subjects, a separate validation cohort of 120 different subjects was used. To predict cytomegalovirus infection status, the study combined high-throughput TCR immunosequencing, statistical association of individual TCRs with disease status, and machine learning. A later analysis re-analyzed previously published TCR beta repertoires from approximately 670 donors and added high-resolution HLA genotyping to study TCR occurrence patterns. In the later analysis, no new phenotypic data were used to find candidate immune exposures; instead, reliance was placed on TCR beta sequences and their occurrence across donors. To decide whether each TCR beta V gene segment behaved as functional or pseudogenic, an earlier analysis of some 600 of the donors relied on high-throughput TCR beta sequencing. Donor age, sex, ethnicity and CMV serostatus were compiled alongside the repertoire data. A later genetic analysis used genome-wide SNP genotypes for about 60% of the roughly 670 donors, treating that subset as a discovery cohort. All discovery cohort repertoires had been generated on a single sequencing platform. Class I and class II HLA loci were covered by the typing at four-digit resolution. Typing coverage differed by locus: A, B, C, DRB1 and DQB1 were typed in roughly 620-640 donors, DQA1 in about 500, DPA1 in some 600, and DPB1 in 472. Several DR-DQ haplotypes were treated as single units for association and clustering because of strong linkage in the cohort. Among 300 to 500 genotyped donors of the cohort, an average of roughly 230,000 unique TCR beta nucleotide sequences was sequenced per donor, of which 15% to 20% were non-productive. Here is what the overall study found, with its caveats: A group of highly shared sequence variants was considered likely to be a technical artifact of the sequencing pipeline. A further reported finding was that TCR beta sequences accurately predicted the HLA-A and HLA-B alleles for most subjects in the first cohort. For the cohort, immune exposure information was limited to CMV serostatus. The classifier was reported to diagnose cytomegalovirus status with high specificity and sensitivity in both the original and validation cohorts. According to a later genetic analysis, donors in an Asian-associated ancestry cluster had fewer N-insertions in productive TCRs than the approximately 670-donor mean. In a later genetic analysis, a missense DCLRE1C variant was associated with V-gene and J-gene trimming of TCR beta chains, and the association was replicated in an independent cohort. This cohort had only TCR beta chains sequenced, and the lack of alpha or paired-chain data limited which features could be detected. Three of the identified cytomegalovirus-associated TCR beta chains were confirmed in vitro to be specific for cytomegalovirus antigens. According to a later analysis, TCR association rates differed among HLA loci, with DRB1 alleles showing the most associated TCRs and HLA-C alleles showing the fewest. The authors suggested that the approach could potentially be generalized to other disease states and immunological phenotypes. The study gave a list of more than 150 TCR beta chains associated with cytomegalovirus. The earlier analysis of 587 of the donors excluded approximately 17 rarely observed V segments, including chromosome 9 orphons, because counts were too low. The presence/absence analyses assumed that sequencing depth was roughly uniform across donors, and that assumption may not be true. Broadly in line with IMGT annotations, most TCR beta V segments showed up in productive rearrangements about 90% or about 30% of the time in an earlier analysis of some 590 of the donors. When HLA alleles, especially DR and DQ, strongly co-occurred, TCR associations were difficult to assign to individual alleles. In a later analysis, several top co-occurrence clusters were reported to appear linked to parvovirus B19, influenza, CMV and Epstein-Barr virus. Correlated functional status among segregating V segments might be attributable to linkage disequilibrium, but an unknown experimental factor could not be ruled out. The 87-base-pair reads could not distinguish some IMGT-functional V segments, including TRBV6-2 and TRBV6-3, so those segments were excluded. Most CMV-associated TCR beta chains appeared to be HLA-restricted in a later analysis, and the HLA associations seemed to be driven largely by CMV exposure. A later analysis found that HLA-associated TCR beta chains were more clonally expanded and had lower generation probabilities than equally common non-associated chains. Most TCR sequences were seen in very few donors, while some public TCRs were found in many individuals. HLA typing was unavailable for some donors at each locus, so association tests used only the typed subset. At a false discovery rate of 0.05, a later analysis linked some 18,000 TCR beta sequences to specific HLA alleles.

The CDR3 starts with the cysteine, ends with the phenylalanine, and has 16 residues. Left in the record is the CDR3 DNA by itself, 48 bases read in frame from the first base. Looking up the germline V gene (reference sequence) yields CDR1 MNHNY and CDR2 SVGAGI. V loses 5 bases at its end and J loses 4 bases; junction bases beyond the gene matches: 12. As to this clone: This clone's antigen is unknown. Per-base quality was not reported, and no clone a single base away is much larger than it.

The cohort comprised approximately 700 healthy bone marrow donors. All cohort members were sampled while nominally healthy, although unrecorded immune exposures were likely present. Of the roughly 620 cohort members, approximately 280 had positive CMV serostatus and 350 to 450 had negative CMV serostatus, and CMV serostatus was not recorded for the donor. Every donor gave a peripheral blood sample, and the peripheral blood mononuclear cells from that sample were used for TCR beta sequencing. Genomic DNA extraction from the blood cell samples was performed with the Qiagen DNeasy Blood Extraction Kit. Receptors were amplified or captured by the immunoSEQ multiplex PCR assay. A mixture of 60 forward primers for TCR Vbeta segments and 13 reverse primers for TCR Jbeta segments was used in the multiplex PCR. The CDR3 region of rearranged TCR beta genes was amplified from genomic DNA by a multiplex PCR assay. The amplified TCR beta libraries were sequenced on the Illumina HiSeq System as 87-base-pair reads. On the study's bioinformatics: A later analysis tallied 80 million to 95 million unique TCR beta chains across the 640 or so repertoires, and roughly 11 million of those chains were shared by two or more donors. Raw reads were error-corrected and collapsed into unique sequences by a nearest-neighbor algorithm in which closely related sequences were merged to remove PCR and sequencing errors. V, D and J gene segments were assigned by aligning CDR3 sequences to IMGT reference sequences. Each retained sequence needed at least a six-nucleotide match to both a V gene segment and a J gene segment. Rearrangements were classified as productive when the CDR3 lacked stop codons and remained in frame with V and J, and all other rearrangements were classified as non-productive. CDR3 was defined according to IMGT convention as the region running from the second conserved V-encoded cysteine to the conserved J-encoded phenylalanine. The earlier analysis of around 640 of the donors excluded sequences that lacked an unambiguous match to a single V gene segment. In an earlier analysis of approximately 550 of the donors, V segments were called functional above 56.7% productive rearrangements and were called segregating when the between-donor standard deviation exceeded 5%. A statistical classification framework was built to diagnose cytomegalovirus status from the catalog of TCR beta chain sequences. V and J gene assignment, in a later analysis, came from comparing TCR nucleotide sequences with IMGT/GENE-DB human TR gene sequences. In a later analysis, CDR3 sequences and most-parsimonious VDJ recombination scenarios were assigned using the TCRdist pipeline. In a later analysis, each TCR beta chain was defined by its CDR3 amino acid sequence together with its V-gene family, and reads without a unique V-gene family were excluded. In a later analysis, 550 to 650 highly shared, low-generation-probability nucleotide sequences were removed to address suspected cross-contamination and a sequencing artifact. In a later analysis, a clonal expansion index was calculated for each public chain from normalized within-repertoire ranks of inferred template counts. A later analysis computed generation probabilities with a VDJ recombination model fitted to out-of-frame rearrangements, and checked the results against IGoR. Hypergeometric tests were used in a later analysis to score TCR-TCR, TCR-HLA and TCR-CMV co-occurrence, with a repertoire-size bias correction applied to the TCR pairs. To estimate false discovery rates, a later analysis permuted the HLA or CMV assignments 20 times. In a later analysis, co-occurring TCRs were grouped using DBSCAN, and TCRdist sequence similarity was added for clustering within HLA-allele-positive subsets. Repertoires with fewer than 30,000 or more than 120,000 public chains were left out of co-occurrence clustering, as were roughly five repertoires with anomalous nucleotide sharing. The source is immuneACCESS, and TCRdb retained only in-frame sequences with V and J called. Part of the clones is not carried over; for the studies checked, unresolved V genes explain less than half of this, and the remainder is unexplained. V, J and clone size reflect that table, while D and trimming were determined from the DNA. This sample is represented by approximately 200,000 clones; approximately 87% of them were singletons. Of the sample, 1% to 1.5% falls within the top ten clones.

The clonotype comes from a human donor in good health. The sample taken for sequencing was PBMCs. The chain is made from TRBV6-6 and TRBJ1-1; TRBD1 matches 8 bases in the middle. The DNA sequence is given as TGTGCCAGCAGTCCATGGACAGGGTTCGGGGGCACTGAAGCTTTCTTT. Protein translation: CASSPWTGFGGTEAFF.